These 25 T cell receptor beta chains share one sample of origin, sequenced in a study of blood T cell repertoires in COVID-19. The table came from immunoSEQ multiplex PCR; TCRdb's copy has only in-frame clones and leaves some out. The sample has more than 95,000 clones, approximately 81% seen once; the top ten hold more than 5%. Sequenced: peripheral blood. Source of these receptors: a man in his 60s with acute or convalescent COVID-19.

The genes are TRBV6-6 and TRBJ1-6, with D perhaps matching TRBD1 (5 bases). Germline-derived CDR1 and CDR2 are MNHNY and SVGAGI (reference sequence). V was shortened by 10 bases and J by 0 bases, with 10 bases between the two germline ends. The CDR3 length is 14 residues. The CDR3 DNA is TGTGCCACCACGGGGGGCTCCTATAATTCACCCCTCCACTTT. It codes for CATTGGSYNSPLHF.

The chain employs TRBV25-1 and TRBJ1-2, with a tentative D call TRBD1 (6 bases). Trimming removed 4 bases from V and 3 bases from J, with 9 bases in between. The CDR3 totals 13 residues. The V gene's germline CDR1 is MGHDK and CDR2 SYGVNS. The CDR3 here is CASSARGYYGYTF. The CDR3 DNA is TGTGCCAGCAGTGCCAGGGGATACTATGGCTACACCTTC.

This clone occurred a few times. The chain has TRBV18 and TRBJ2-2; D unresolved. The CDR3 is 12 residues long. V lost 6 bases and J 1 base, leaving 3 bases between the germline ends. Germline V gives CDR1 KGHSH, CDR2 LQKENI. CDR3 residues: CASSRNTGELFF. In DNA form, the CDR3 reads TGTGCCAGCTCTCGGAACACCGGGGAGCTGTTTTTT. Together with reference TRBV18 and TRBJ2-2, the CDR3 gives the full variable domain: NAGVMQNPRHLVRRRGQEARLRCSPMKGHSHVYWYRQLPEEGLKFMVYLQKENIIDESGMPKERFSAEFPKEGPSILRIQQVVRGDSAAYFCASSRNTGELFFGEGSRLTVL.

The genes are TRBV11-3 and TRBJ2-1; unclear D gene. V was clipped by 0 bases and J by 11 bases, with 11 bases between them. This CDR3 spans 13 amino acids. Germline loops: CDR1 SGHNT, CDR2 YENEEA. In DNA form, the CDR3 reads TGTGCCAGCAGCTTAGAGTCCCAGTCACAGCAGTTCTTC. Translation gives CASSLESQSQQFF.

This clone was seen only once. The V call is TRBV7-2, the J call TRBJ2-2, with D hard to call. The V and J ends lost 3 bases and 2 bases respectively, with 7 bases between them. Germline assignment: CDR1 SGHTA and CDR2 FQGNSA. The length of the CDR3 is 14 residues. The CDR3 is CASSLSTNTGELFF. In DNA, the CDR3 is TGTGCCAGCAGCTTGAGCACTAACACCGGGGAGCTGTTTTTT.

The chain carries TRBV7-2 and TRBJ2-4; tentatively, D is TRBD2 (6 bases). The CDR3 loop spans 15 amino acids. From germline, CDR1 is SGHTA and CDR2 FQGNSA. V gave up 1 base and J gave up 0 bases, with 7 bases separating them. The CDR3 region is CASSLVEGAKNIQYF. Written as DNA, the CDR3 is TGTGCCAGCAGCTTAGTGGAGGGAGCCAAAAACATTCAGTACTTC.

The chain is built from TRBV6-5 and TRBJ1-1, with 8 bases identical to TRBD1. In germline, CDR1 is MNHEY, CDR2 SVGAGI. Trimming at V came to 6 bases and at J to 7 bases, leaving 7 bases not matched to a gene. The CDR3 loop spans 13 amino acids. The CDR3 bases are TGTGCCAGCAGATCGGACAGGGCTTTTGAAGCTTTCTTT. Translated: CASRSDRAFEAFF.

The rearrangement uses TRBV7-2 and TRBJ1-5; D unresolved. Trimming shortened V by 1 base and J by 5 bases, and 6 bases separated the two germline ends. There are 13 residues in the CDR3. Per germline, CDR1 SGHTA and CDR2 FQGNSA. Here the CDR3 DNA reads TGTGCCAGCAGCTTAGTAGCAGATCAGCCCCAGCATTTT. This gives the protein CASSLVADQPQHF.

The chain couples TRBV5-4 to TRBJ1-6; maybe TRBD1 (5 bases). There are 15 residues in the CDR3. Trimming removed 0 bases from V and 7 bases from J, with 11 bases in between. Germline CDR1 SGHNT, CDR2 YYREEE (reference sequence). Written as DNA, the CDR3 is TGTGCCAGCAGCTTGGATGCAGGGTTGAATTCACCCCTCCACTTT. Translating gives CASSLDAGLNSPLHF.

This clone was detected a few times. The chain couples TRBV9 to TRBJ2-7; D is uncertain. The ends were cut back, 7 bases at V and 0 bases at J, with 11 bases in the middle. The CDR3 is 13 residues long. The V gene's germline CDR1 is SGDLS and CDR2 YYNGEE. The chain's CDR3 is CASGTTNSYEQYF. DNA for the CDR3: TGTGCCAGCGGCACCACGAACTCCTACGAGCAGTACTTC.

This sequence joins TRBV5-1 and TRBJ1-4; 9 bases are shared with TRBD1. CDR3 length: 15 residues. Losses at the gene ends were 4 bases for V and 2 bases for J; bases not matched to a gene: 3. Germline V lookup: CDR1 SGHRS, CDR2 YFSETQ. The CDR3 loop reads CASSLQGATNEKLFF. Here the CDR3 DNA reads TGCGCCAGCAGCCTACAGGGGGCGACTAATGAAAAACTGTTTTTT.

The chain carries TRBV6-5 and TRBJ2-5; TRBD1 matches 7 bases. The CDR3 is made up of 14 amino acids. V lost 9 bases, J lost 1 base, and 8 bases stayed unmatched. Germline V gives CDR1 MNHEY, CDR2 SVGAGI. CDR3 in DNA: TGTGCCAGTAAGCGACAGGGCCCCCAAGAGACCCAGTACTTC. Amino acid sequence: CASKRQGPQETQYF.

The chain recombines TRBV7-3 with TRBJ2-1, with D maybe TRBD2 (5 bases). V shed 5 bases and J shed 5 bases, with 10 bases lying between them. Germline CDR1 SGHTA, CDR2 FQGTGA. This CDR3 region has 13 residues. The CDR3 sequence: CASSQLGHNEQFF. The CDR3, as DNA: TGTGCCAGCAGCCAACTAGGACACAATGAGCAGTTCTTC. The full variable domain, completed using reference TRBV7-3 and TRBJ2-1, is GAGVSQTPSNKVTEKGKYVELRCDPISGHTALYWYRQSLGQGPEFLIYFQGTGAADDSGLPNDRFFAVRPEGSVSTLKIQRTERGDSAVYLCASSQLGHNEQFFGPGTRLTVL.

The chain employs TRBV19 and TRBJ1-1; the match to TRBD1 covers 8 bases. Germline CDR1 and CDR2: LNHDA and SQIVND (reference sequence). This CDR3 region has 15 residues. V was pared by 6 bases and J by 4 bases, with 10 bases of the junction left unmatched. The CDR3 sequence is CASRDQGAFGTEAFF. The CDR3 nucleotides read TGTGCCAGTAGGGACCAGGGGGCGTTTGGCACTGAAGCTTTCTTT. The full variable domain, completed using reference TRBV19 and TRBJ1-1, is DGGITQSPKYLFRKEGQNVTLSCEQNLNHDAMYWYRQDPGQGLRLIYYSQIVNDFQKGDIAEGYSVSREKKESFPLTVTSAQKNPTAFYLCASRDQGAFGTEAFFGQGTRLTVV.

V is TRBV6-6 and J is TRBJ2-1; D is possibly TRBD1 (5 bases). The germline CDR1 and CDR2 sequences are MNHNY and SVGAGI (reference sequence). This CDR3 has 15 amino acids. Trimming took 2 bases from V and 2 from J, leaving 10 bases between them. The CDR3 DNA sequence: TGTGCCAGCAGTTACGATGGGGCGCCCTACAATGAGCAGTTCTTC. Its translation is CASSYDGAPYNEQFF.

The chain recombines TRBV19 with TRBJ2-3, with 7 positions matching TRBD2. Trimming removed 5 bases from V and 3 bases from J; junction bases left unmatched: 5. The germline V gene has CDR1 LNHDA and CDR2 SQIVND (reference sequence). CDR3 length: 14 amino acids. The CDR3 spells CASSQSGVTDTQYF. Written as DNA, the CDR3 is TGTGCCAGTAGTCAGAGCGGGGTAACAGATACGCAGTATTTT.

The count of this clone is one. This chain joins TRBV30 and TRBJ1-2; perhaps TRBD1 as D (6 bases). V was trimmed by 4 bases and J by 4 bases, leaving 10 bases between them. CDR1 GTSNPN and CDR2 SVGIG come from the germline V gene (reference sequence). This CDR3 has 12 residues. CDR3 sequence: CAWTAGVYGYTF. CDR3 nucleotides: TGTGCCTGGACCGCAGGGGTCTATGGCTACACCTTC.

The chain's CDR3 is CASSRQNYGYTF. The CDR3 DNA reads as TGTGCCAGCAGTAGACAGAACTATGGCTACACCTTC. The rearrangement joins TRBV2 to TRBJ1-2, with D possibly TRBD1 on 5 matching bases. Germline-derived CDR1 and CDR2 are SNHLY and FYNNEI. The CDR3 consists of 12 residues. V gave up 5 bases and J gave up 2 bases, with 6 bases separating them.

The chain joins TRBV27 to TRBJ2-3; 7 nucleotides align to TRBD1. CDR3 length: 15 residues. The germline CDR1 and CDR2 sequences are MNHEY and SMNVEV (reference sequence). V was clipped by 4 bases and J by 6 bases; unmatched bases: 10. The CDR3, as DNA: TGTGCCAGCAGTTCCCCATACAGGGGCAGTGATACGCAGTATTTT. This gives the protein CASSSPYRGSDTQYF.

Here the CDR3 reads CASSGSLFGLAGRTDTQYF. CDR3 coding DNA: TGTGCCAGCAGCGGATCCCTCTTTGGACTAGCGGGGCGCACAGATACGCAGTATTTT. V is TRBV9 and J is TRBJ2-3; 12 bases align to TRBD2. Germline V gene lookup returns CDR1 SGDLS and CDR2 YYNGEE. The CDR3 is 19 amino acids. V was clipped by 3 bases and J by 1 base; unmatched bases: 12. The full variable domain, in which reference TRBV9 and TRBJ2-3 provide the parts outside the CDR3, is DSGVTQTPKHLITATGQRVTLRCSPRSGDLSVYWYQQSLDQGLQFLIQYYNGEERAKGNILERFSAQQFPDLHSELNLSSLELGDSALYFCASSGSLFGLAGRTDTQYFGPGTRLTVL.

V is TRBV10-2 and J is TRBJ1-2; 8 bases match TRBD1. CDR3 length: 14 amino acids. The V gene's germline CDR1 is WSHSY and CDR2 SAAADI. Trimming took 2 bases from V and 8 from J; bases not matched to a gene: 7. The CDR3 bases are TGCGCCAGCAGTGAGCTATGGACAGGGAGCGGCTACACCTTC. Protein sequence: CASSELWTGSGYTF.

The chain recombines TRBV10-3 with TRBJ1-2; D is unclear. V dropped 2 bases and J dropped 4 bases, with 5 bases sitting between them. Germline V gene sequence: CDR1 ENHRY, CDR2 SYGVKD. The length of the CDR3 is 12 residues. For the CDR3, the DNA is TGTGCCATCAGTGAGGAGGGCTATGGCTACACCTTC. It yields the protein CAISEEGYGYTF.

This chain joins TRBV4-2 and TRBJ1-5; D remains ambiguous. Looked up from germline, CDR1 is LGHNA and CDR2 is YNFKEQ. The length of the CDR3 is 13 residues. V was trimmed by 0 bases and J by 4 bases, leaving 4 bases between them. The CDR3 region is CASSQDRNQPQHF. DNA of the CDR3: TGTGCCAGCAGCCAAGACAGGAATCAGCCCCAGCATTTT.

The chain recombines TRBV6-5 with TRBJ2-3, with D possibly being TRBD2 (6 bases). V was trimmed by 5 bases and J by 4 bases, leaving 10 bases between them. Per germline, CDR1 MNHEY and CDR2 SVGAGI. CDR3 length: 13 residues. CDR3: CASSLGRSDTQYF. The CDR3 DNA reads TGTGCCAGCAGTCTGGGGAGGTCAGATACGCAGTATTTT.

V usage is TRBV2 and J usage is TRBJ2-1; the match to TRBD2 covers 10 bases. Germline trimming cut 1 base from V and 1 base from J; bases unmatched to any gene: 4. Germline assignment: CDR1 SNHLY and CDR2 FYNNEI. This CDR3 has 17 amino acids. CDR3 DNA sequence: TGTGCCAGCAGTGAAGAGCTTAGCGGGGGGTCCTACAATGAGCAGTTCTTC. Protein: CASSEELSGGSYNEQFF.